This entry is about one T cell receptor beta chain. The repertoire was sequenced with immunoSEQ multiplex PCR; TCRdb's copy has only in-frame clones and lacks some. The repertoire consists of tens of thousands of clones, with about 87% occurring once and the leading ten covering about 5.4%. The data belong to a study of T cell changes during pregnancy in multiple sclerosis. Per germline, CDR1 SGDLS and CDR2 YYNGEE. This CDR3 spans 15 amino acids. The trim removed 6 bases at V and 8 bases at J, leaving 14 bases unmatched. The specimen was peripheral blood from another person, used as feeder cells. The chain recombines TRBV9 with TRBJ1-2; 9 positions agree with TRBD1. The sequence came from a human donor whose cells served as feeder cells for cultures in a pregnancy study. CDR3 region: CASTATGTGNRGYTF. DNA of the CDR3: TGTGCCAGCACCGCAACCGGGACAGGGAATAGGGGCTACACCTTC.